This T cell receptor (beta chain) was sequenced during a study of T-cell memory formation after mild COVID-19. On the study more broadly: TCR clusters showed largely donor specificity. Regarding the study as a whole: The CD4+ clones that contracted clustered mainly within CM and EM, and the CD8+ clones concentrated in EMRA. Some responding clones appeared in pre-infection memory, suggesting cross-reactive memory joined.

This clonotype was recorded a few times. As yet, its antigen is unknown. The CDR3 covers 13 residues. The V and J ends lost 5 bases and 8 bases respectively, with 15 bases between them. 5'RACE with constant-segment primers yielded barcoded, UMI-tagged TCR alpha and TCR beta cDNA libraries. Each CDR3 protein gets one entry after TCRdb re-called the 5' RACE reads with MiXCR. The sample lists approximately 350,000 distinct CDR3 sequences; 25% to 30% were seen once. The V and J genes are TRBV12-3 or TRBV12-4 and TRBJ1-2; D unclear. This receptor was identified in an adult woman who had mild COVID-19 (a few samples of this study predate the infection). Cell type and time point are not known. Sequencing used PBMCs or a T cell subset sorted from them (not recorded which). CDR3 DNA: TGTGCCAGCAGTACCCTATCGTACAGCGGCTACACCTTC. It yields the protein CASSTLSYSGYTF.